One and the same sample provided the 7 T cell receptor beta chains below, sequenced in a study of response to subunit inactivated influenza vaccine. A single record per CDR3 protein comes from TCRdb applying MiXCR to the RT-PCR reads. The table shows over 150,000 distinct CDR3 sequences, with about 10% occurring only once. The sample consisted of CD8+ T cells sorted from PBMCs, taken 23 to 25 months after vaccination. These receptors all come from a man aged 50 to 75 who received an inactivated influenza vaccine.

This chain joins TRBV11-1 and TRBJ1-2, with TRBD1 matching over 8 bases. This CDR3 has 18 amino acids. Looked up from germline, CDR1 is SGHAT and CDR2 is FQDESV (reference sequence). The junction had 17 bases not matched to a gene; V was cut back by 1 base and J by 7 bases. In DNA form, the CDR3 reads TGTGCCAGCAGCTTAGGTCTTGCTGGAGACAGGGGACGGGGTGGCTACACCTTC. Its translation is CASSLGLAGDRGRGGYTF. The full variable domain, completed using reference TRBV11-1 and TRBJ1-2, is EAEVAQSPRYKITEKSQAVAFWCDPISGHATLYWYRQILGQGPELLVQFQDESVVDDSQLPKDRFSAERLKGVDSTLKIQPAELGDSAMYLCASSLGLAGDRGRGGYTFGSGTRLTVV.

This clonotype was found a few times. The chain's CDR3 is CASSQEASFTHEQYF. The CDR3 DNA follows: TGTGCCAGCAGCCAGGAGGCGTCTTTTACACACGAGCAGTACTTC. The chain has TRBV3-1 and TRBJ2-7; a weak D match, TRBD2 (5 bases). The length of the CDR3 is 15 residues. Germline V gives CDR1 LGHDT, CDR2 YNNKEL (reference sequence). Trimming removed 3 bases from V and 5 bases from J, with 17 bases in between.

Many counts were recorded for this clonotype. The rearrangement links TRBV7-2 to TRBJ2-1; D not certain. In germline, CDR1 is SGHTA, CDR2 FQGNSA. V was shortened by 6 bases and J by 7 bases, with 7 bases between the two germline ends. This CDR3 spans 11 amino acids. CDR3 bases: TGTGCCAGCAGTGAAGAGAATGAGCAGTTCTTC. This sequence encodes CASSEENEQFF. Looking up the rest from reference TRBV7-2 and TRBJ2-1 gives the full variable domain: GAGVSQSPSNKVTEKGKDVELRCDPISGHTALYWYRQSLGQGLEFLIYFQGNSAPDKSGLPSDRFSAERTGGSVSTLTIQRTQQEDSAVYLCASSEENEQFFGPGTRLTVL.

The V call is TRBV6-2 or TRBV6-3, the J call TRBJ2-1; a possible D gene is TRBD2 (5 bases). The CDR3 is made up of 15 amino acids. The germline CDR1 and CDR2 sequences are MNHEY and SVGEGT. V was trimmed by 2 bases and J by 0 bases, leaving 8 bases between them. CDR3 DNA sequence: TGTGCCAGCAGTTACGGGAGAAACTCCTACAATGAGCAGTTCTTC. This encodes CASSYGRNSYNEQFF.

This sequence joins TRBV7-2 and TRBJ1-5, with 9 bases matching TRBD1. The CDR3 runs 16 residues. CDR1 SGHTA and CDR2 FQGNSA come from the germline V gene. Losses at the gene ends were 5 bases for V and 0 bases for J; bases not matched to a gene: 5. CDR3 sequence reads: CASSPGTGTSNQPQHF. CDR3 sequence (DNA): TGTGCCAGCAGCCCGGGGACAGGGACTAGCAATCAGCCCCAGCATTTT.

This clonotype was detected ten times or more. The junction departs from the called germline gene at one end, perhaps through a read error. V is TRBV7-7 and J is TRBJ2-5; D is undetermined. Per germline, CDR1 SSHAT and CDR2 FNYEAQ (reference sequence). The CDR3 covers 13 residues. CDR3: CASSLNNQETQYF. CDR3 in DNA: TGTGCTAGCAGCCTGAATAACCAAGAGACCCAGTACTTC.

A note on this clonotype: Given a much more abundant clone one base away, this may be a read error. This chain uses TRBV25-1 with TRBJ2-1; 7 nucleotides agree with TRBD2. In germline, CDR1 is MGHDK, CDR2 SYGVNS. CDR3 length equals 14 residues. The trim removed 5 bases at V and 0 bases at J, leaving 1 base unmatched. CDR3 nucleotide sequence: TGTGCCAGCAGTCCGGGGGGCTCCTACAATGAGCAGTTCTTC. This encodes CASSPGGSYNEQFF.